This TCR beta chain was profiled in a study of blood T cell repertoires in COVID-19. About the research overall: The origin of the acute and convalescent COVID-19 samples was the United States, Italy and Spain.

The CDR3 contains 16 residues. V was clipped by 0 bases and J by 9 bases; unmatched bases: 6. From germline, CDR1 is MNHEY and CDR2 SMNVEV (reference sequence). Repertoires were generated with immunoSEQ multiplex PCR, while TCRdb's copy carries only in-frame clones and drops some. Altogether around 130,000 clones are present, roughly four fifths being singletons, with the ten largest covering roughly 2.3%. This study enrolled people aged roughly 18 to 90 from about two dozen US geographic areas. Cohorts were determined from participant-reported clinical history. The source of this sequence is a man aged 40-50 years with acute COVID-19. The sequenced sample was PBMCs or T cells enriched from blood (not recorded which). This rearrangement joins TRBV27 to TRBJ2-7; the match to TRBD2 covers 15 bases. This chain's CDR3 is CASSLSGTSGGLGQYF. The CDR3 DNA sequence: TGTGCCAGCAGTTTATCGGGGACTAGCGGGGGGTTAGGGCAGTACTTC.